This passage covers 32 T cell receptor beta chains from one sample sequenced in a study of response to subunit inactivated influenza vaccine. TCRdb re-called the RT-PCR reads through MiXCR, storing one row per CDR3 protein. The repertoire consists of hundreds of thousands of distinct CDR3 sequences, with about a fifth occurring once and the leading ten covering about a tenth. Specimen: PBMCs from blood, collected 5 days after vaccination. The receptor set was obtained from a man aged 50 to 60 who received an inactivated influenza vaccine.

The rearrangement links TRBV20-1 to TRBJ2-2; 9 nucleotides match TRBD2. Germline V gene data show CDR1 as DFQATT and CDR2 as SNEGSKA (reference sequence). Unmatched junction bases numbered 6, after V lost 6 bases and J lost 4 bases. This CDR3 contains 14 residues. In DNA, the CDR3 is TGCAGTGCGACGGGGACTAGCCGCACCGGGGAGCTGTTTTTT. Protein sequence: CSATGTSRTGELFF.

This clonotype was recorded a few times. CDR3 residues: CASSRQARDQPQHF. CDR3 DNA: TGTGCCAGCAGCCGCCAGGCTAGAGATCAGCCCCAGCATTTT. V is TRBV6-1 and J is TRBJ1-5, with no clear D. CDR1 MNHNS and CDR2 SASEGT come from the germline V gene. V gave up 6 bases and J gave up 5 bases, with 14 bases separating them. The CDR3 is 14 residues long.

Only a few counts were recorded for this clonotype. The V call is TRBV24-1, the J call TRBJ2-3, with 13 bases that match TRBD2. CDR1 is KGHDR, CDR2 SFDVKD, per germline. This CDR3 spans 18 amino acids. The ends lost 4 bases at V and 0 bases at J; junction bases unmatched: 6. CDR3 loop: CATSELGTSGTSTDTQYF. DNA for the CDR3: TGTGCCACCAGTGAGCTAGGGACTAGCGGGACGAGCACAGATACGCAGTATTTT.

This clonotype was detected only a few times. The chain uses TRBV6-1 and TRBJ1-5, with 8 bases that match TRBD1. Germline V gene data show CDR1 as MNHNS and CDR2 as SASEGT. The CDR3 is 12 residues long. V lost 6 bases and J lost 11; bases outside the gene matches: 6. The CDR3 loop is CASRDRVGAQHF. The DNA of the CDR3 is TGTGCCAGCAGGGACAGGGTTGGGGCCCAGCATTTT.

This clonotype was observed many times. J is TRBJ2-7 and V is TRBV24-1; D might be TRBD1 or TRBD2, each matching 5 bases. Trimming took off 7 bases at V and 4 bases at J, with 13 bases between the two ends. Germline V CDR1 and CDR2: KGHDR, SFDVKD. The length of the CDR3 is 13 residues. CDR3 region: CATSHPGQYEQYF. CDR3 bases: TGTGCCACCAGCCACCCGGGGCAGTACGAGCAGTACTTC.

This chain links TRBV6-1 with TRBJ1-1; D is uncertain. The germline V and J ends were trimmed by 6 bases and 0 bases, with 17 bases remaining between them. Germline V gene sequence: CDR1 MNHNS, CDR2 SASEGT. The length of the CDR3 is 16 residues. In nucleotides, the CDR3 is TGTGCCAGCAGCCTTGAAAATGGACGGATGAACACTGAAGCTTTCTTT. Translating gives CASSLENGRMNTEAFF.

This clonotype was detected only a few times. The chain couples TRBV4-3 to TRBJ2-3; 9 bases map to TRBD2. V lost 2 bases and J lost 2; bases outside the gene matches: 2. Germline CDR1 reads LGHNA; CDR2 reads YSLEER. The CDR3 length is 15 residues. Written as DNA, the CDR3 is TGCGCCAGCAGCCAACTAGCGGGGCTCACAGATACGCAGTATTTT. It yields the protein CASSQLAGLTDTQYF.

The chain couples TRBV11-3 to TRBJ2-7, with D perhaps matching TRBD2 (6 bases). Per the germline V gene, CDR1 is SGHNT and CDR2 is YENEEA. The CDR3 contains 13 residues. V lost 4 bases, J lost 4 bases, and 11 bases lay in between. CDR3 sequence (DNA): TGTGCCAGCAGCTCGGGACTCCAATACGAGCAGTACTTC. Its translation: CASSSGLQYEQYF.

In this sample, this clonotype turned up many times. The chain employs TRBV12-3 or TRBV12-4 and TRBJ2-3; D is unresolved. V lost 6 bases and J lost 2, with 3 bases in between. This CDR3 contains 11 residues. The CDR3 sequence: CASSYTDTQYF. CDR3 DNA: TGTGCCAGCAGCTACACAGATACGCAGTATTTT.

The chain has TRBV20-1 and TRBJ2-2, with 10 bases that match TRBD2. This CDR3 comprises 16 residues. After removal of 4 bases from V and 7 bases from J, the junction contained 12 bases not matched to a gene. In germline, CDR1 is DFQATT, CDR2 SNEGSKA (reference sequence). The CDR3 coding sequence is TGCAGTGCTATGCCTCTAGCGGGAGTCGCCGGCGGGGAGCTGTTTTTT. Translated: CSAMPLAGVAGGELFF.

The table lists this clonotype with a few counts. The chain recombines TRBV5-1 with TRBJ2-1; no clear D gene. V lost 3 bases and J 0 bases, leaving 10 bases between the germline ends. CDR3 length: 15 residues. CDR1 is SGHRS and CDR2 is YFSETQ in the germline V gene. CDR3 protein: CASSSNTASYNEQFF. DNA of the CDR3: TGCGCCAGCAGCTCCAACACTGCCTCCTACAATGAGCAGTTCTTC.

There are many counts of this clonotype. The chain links TRBV5-6 to TRBJ1-5, with a possible D match to TRBD1 (5 bases). Trimming took off 4 bases at V and 5 bases at J, with 10 bases between the two ends. Germline V gives CDR1 SGHDT, CDR2 YYEEEE. This CDR3 region has 13 residues. CDR3 protein: CASSRWGYQPQHF. Here the CDR3 DNA reads TGTGCCAGCAGCCGTTGGGGGTATCAGCCCCAGCATTTT.

This clonotype was seen a handful of times. This chain joins TRBV10-3 and TRBJ2-2, with D perhaps being TRBD1 or TRBD2 (5 bases each). CDR3 length equals 12 residues. Germline V gene sequence: CDR1 ENHRY, CDR2 SYGVKD. The V and J ends lost 8 bases and 5 bases respectively, with 9 bases between them. The chain's CDR3 is CAIGGWTGELFF. The CDR3 coding sequence is TGTGCCATCGGGGGTTGGACCGGGGAGCTGTTTTTT.

There are a few counts of this clonotype. This sequence joins TRBV4-3 and TRBJ2-5; maybe TRBD2 (6 bases). The CDR3 is made up of 15 amino acids. V lost 0 bases to trimming and J lost 0 bases, with 8 bases between them. Germline lookup yields CDR1 LGHNA and CDR2 YSLEER. CDR3 coding DNA: TGCGCCAGCAGCCAAGATTTAGCGGACCAAGAGACCCAGTACTTC. Translation: CASSQDLADQETQYF.

This clonotype was picked up many times. This chain uses TRBV24-1 with TRBJ2-3; D gene ambiguous. The CDR3 sequence is 14 residues long. Trimming pared 6 bases from V and 0 bases from J, leaving 9 bases between. CDR1 and CDR2 from the germline V gene are KGHDR and SFDVKD. CDR3 nucleotides: TGTGCCACCAGTAGAAGACGGAGCACAGATACGCAGTATTTT. It encodes CATSRRRSTDTQYF.

This sequence joins TRBV15 and TRBJ2-7; TRBD1 matches 10 bases. V was pared by 4 bases and J by 2 bases, with 2 bases of the junction left unmatched. Germline-derived CDR1 and CDR2 are LNHNV and YYDKDF (reference sequence). CDR3 size: 14 residues. The CDR3 loop is CATSTGTGAYEQYF. The CDR3 bases are TGTGCCACCAGCACCGGGACAGGGGCCTACGAGCAGTACTTC.

The sample holds a few counts of this clonotype. In nucleotides, the CDR3 is TGCGCCAGCAGCCAAGAGGGGGTTCTCCCGTACGAGCAGTACTTC. Translation: CASSQEGVLPYEQYF. The genes are TRBV4-3 and TRBJ2-7, with D perhaps TRBD1 or TRBD2 (5 bases each). Between the trimmed V and J ends, which lost 0 bases and 4 bases, there was a span of 13 bases. This CDR3 region has 15 residues. Germline CDR1 reads LGHNA; CDR2 reads YSLEER.

The chain uses TRBV19 and TRBJ2-1; the D gene is possibly TRBD2 (6 bases). CDR1 and CDR2 (germline): LNHDA, SQIVND (reference sequence). There are 14 residues in the CDR3. V lost 10 bases and J 3 bases, leaving 16 bases between the germline ends. The CDR3 spells CATWTGAHYNEQFF. CDR3 nucleotides: TGTGCCACCTGGACGGGAGCTCACTACAATGAGCAGTTCTTC.

The sample holds a few counts of this clonotype. CDR3 residues: CSARDVLRQVETQYF. The CDR3 DNA follows: TGCAGTGCTAGAGATGTTTTGCGACAGGTGGAGACCCAGTACTTC. The chain uses TRBV20-1 and TRBJ2-5; possible D gene TRBD1, 6 bases. Germline V gene data show CDR1 as DFQATT and CDR2 as SNEGSKA (reference sequence). This CDR3 spans 15 amino acids. V was pared by 0 bases and J by 5 bases, with 16 bases between.

V usage is TRBV27 and J usage is TRBJ1-1; D gene uncertain. Germline V gene sequence: CDR1 MNHEY, CDR2 SMNVEV (reference sequence). V was clipped by 4 bases and J by 4 bases, with 13 bases between them. CDR3 size: 14 residues. The CDR3 DNA reads as TGTGCCAGCAGTTCCCGGGGAACGGGCACTGAAGCTTTCTTT. Residues: CASSSRGTGTEAFF.

This clonotype has just a few counts. The chain combines TRBV7-8 with TRBJ1-1; D uncertain. The CDR3 is made up of 15 amino acids. Germline assignment: CDR1 SGHVS and CDR2 FQNEAQ. V gave up 5 bases and J gave up 0 bases, with 13 bases separating them. The CDR3 region is CASSPDGRMNTEAFF. Written as DNA, the CDR3 is TGTGCCAGCAGCCCCGACGGAAGAATGAACACTGAAGCTTTCTTT.

This clonotype was detected ten times or more. The chain links TRBV28 to TRBJ1-1, with D uncertain. From germline, CDR1 is MDHEN and CDR2 SYDVKM. CDR3 length equals 16 residues. With 6 bases removed from V and 2 bases from J, the gap between germline ends came to 19 bases. DNA for the CDR3: TGTGCCAGCAGCCCCTCCAAGGGCAGCATCAACACTGAAGCTTTCTTT. Translating gives CASSPSKGSINTEAFF.

This clonotype was seen only a few times. CDR3: CASSQSTGPNQPQHF. The CDR3 DNA follows: TGCGCCAGCAGCCAATCGACAGGACCTAATCAGCCCCAGCATTTT. V is TRBV4-3 and J is TRBJ1-5; maybe TRBD1 (6 bases). The CDR3 extends over 15 amino acids. The germline gives CDR1 LGHNA, CDR2 YSLEER. The V end was cut by 2 bases, the J end by 4 bases, with 12 bases between.

This clonotype was picked up many times. The chain couples TRBV20-1 to TRBJ2-1, with D possibly matching TRBD2 (6 bases). With 5 bases removed from V and 5 bases from J, the gap between germline ends came to 16 bases. Germline V gene data show CDR1 as DFQATT and CDR2 as SNEGSKA (reference sequence). CDR3 length equals 14 residues. The CDR3 nucleotides are TGCAGTGCTTACCGACTAGAACGGAACAATGAGCAGTTCTTC. This encodes CSAYRLERNNEQFF.

The rearrangement uses TRBV20-1 and TRBJ2-7; D is perhaps TRBD2 (7 bases). Germline lookup yields CDR1 DFQATT and CDR2 SNEGSKA (reference sequence). The CDR3 has 13 residues. Trimming shortened V by 1 base and J by 7 bases, and 14 bases separated the two germline ends. The CDR3 bases are TGCAGTGCTAGAGCCCCAGGGAGGGGGGAGCAGTACTTC. It specifies CSARAPGRGEQYF.

This clonotype has a handful of counts. The chain joins TRBV7-2 to TRBJ2-7; tentative D call: TRBD2 (6 bases). There are 13 residues in the CDR3. V was shortened by 4 bases and J by 4 bases, with 11 bases between the two germline ends. Germline loops: CDR1 SGHTA, CDR2 FQGNSA. The CDR3 DNA is TGTGCCAGCAGCTACCAGACTAGTTACGAGCAGTACTTC. Its translation: CASSYQTSYEQYF. The full variable domain, in which reference TRBV7-2 and TRBJ2-7 provide the parts outside the CDR3, is GAGVSQSPSNKVTEKGKDVELRCDPISGHTALYWYRQSLGQGLEFLIYFQGNSAPDKSGLPSDRFSAERTGGSVSTLTIQRTQQEDSAVYLCASSYQTSYEQYFGPGTRLTVT.

This clonotype was found a few times. The V call is TRBV10-2, the J call TRBJ2-1; 16 nucleotides align to TRBD2. This CDR3 has 17 amino acids. V was pared by 6 bases and J by 3 bases, with 5 bases of the junction left unmatched. Germline lookup yields CDR1 WSHSY and CDR2 SAAADI. CDR3 in amino acids: CASRGTSGGANYNEQFF. The CDR3 nucleotides read TGCGCCAGCAGAGGGACTAGCGGGGGGGCTAACTACAATGAGCAGTTCTTC.

There are many counts of this clonotype. The chain's CDR3 is CASSPGLGTEAFF. DNA of the CDR3: TGTGCCAGCTCACCAGGGTTGGGCACTGAAGCTTTCTTT. The V and J genes are TRBV18 and TRBJ1-1, with D hard to call. This CDR3 is built from 13 residues. V lost 2 bases and J 4 bases, leaving 8 bases between the germline ends. Germline V lookup: CDR1 KGHSH, CDR2 LQKENI.

V gene TRBV29-1 combines with J gene TRBJ2-5; maybe TRBD1 (5 bases). Deletions cut 7 bases from V and 3 bases from J, with 15 bases between. This CDR3 has 13 amino acids. The germline V gene encodes CDR1 SQVTM and CDR2 ANQGSEA. The CDR3 nucleotides are TGCAGCGCCGGACATACTGACAAAGAGACCCAGTACTTC. It specifies CSAGHTDKETQYF. The whole variable domain, filled in from reference TRBV29-1 and TRBJ2-5, reads SAVISQKPSRDICQRGTSLTIQCQVDSQVTMMFWYRQQPGQSLTLIATANQGSEATYESGFVIDKFPISRPNLTFSTLTVSNMSPEDSSIYLCSAGHTDKETQYFGPGTRLLVL.

Here the CDR3 DNA reads TGTGCCAGCAGCCAAGATCAGGGCAGTGGTGATGGCTACACCTTC. Its translation: CASSQDQGSGDGYTF. The chain joins TRBV3-1 to TRBJ1-2; possible D gene TRBD1, 5 bases. Between the trimmed V and J ends, which lost 0 bases and 6 bases, there was a span of 14 bases. The CDR3 length is 15 residues. Germline V CDR1 and CDR2: LGHDT, YNNKEL (reference sequence).

The chain is built from TRBV6-2 or TRBV6-3 and TRBJ2-7; D unclear. The CDR3 contains 14 residues. Trimming shortened V by 6 bases and J by 0 bases, and 12 bases separated the two germline ends. CDR1 MNHEY and CDR2 SVGEGT come from the germline V gene. The CDR3 region is CASRTPGSSYEQYF. CDR3 sequence (DNA): TGTGCCAGCAGGACACCAGGTAGCTCCTACGAGCAGTACTTC.

This clonotype was detected a few times. The chain links TRBV15 to TRBJ2-3; possibly TRBD1 for D (5 bases). Germline-derived CDR1 and CDR2 are LNHNV and YYDKDF (reference sequence). V was cut by 2 bases and J by 4 bases, with 7 bases left in between. There are 13 residues in the CDR3. This chain's CDR3 is CATSRQGADTQYF. CDR3 nucleotide sequence: TGTGCCACCAGCAGACAAGGGGCAGATACGCAGTATTTT.